Each of the 25 T cell receptor beta chains below was sequenced from the same sample in a study of T cells after yellow fever vaccination. TCRdb reanalysed the 5' RACE reads using MiXCR and keeps one entry per CDR3 protein. The profile covers about 330,000 distinct CDR3 sequences, with 6.8% appearing a single time and 15% to 20% taken by the ten largest. The sample in question was PBMCs, obtained roughly seven weeks after the first yellow fever vaccination. These receptors were taken from a man between 18 and 35 years old who received the YFV17D yellow fever vaccine.

This clonotype appeared a few times. The CDR3 nucleotides read TGTGCCGTAAGGGGTAGCCCCTTATCTTTGAGCACAGATACGCAGTATTTT. It codes for CAVRGSPLSLSTDTQYF. The chain is built from TRBV10-3 and TRBJ2-3, with a weak D call TRBD1 (5 bases). Trimming cost V 11 bases and J 0 bases, with 24 bases left between them. The CDR3 consists of 17 residues. The germline V gene encodes CDR1 ENHRY and CDR2 SYGVKD.

DNA of the CDR3: TGCGCCAGCAGCTTGTTGGCCCCCTCGACTAGCGGGGGGGTAGAGACCCAGTACTTC. It translates to CASSLLAPSTSGGVETQYF. The V call is TRBV5-1, the J call TRBJ2-5; TRBD2 agrees at 14 bases. The CDR3 is 19 amino acids. The germline CDR1 and CDR2 sequences are SGHRS and YFSETQ. The junction had 12 bases not matched to a gene; V was cut back by 1 base and J by 4 bases. The full variable domain, rest sourced from reference TRBV5-1 and TRBJ2-5, is KAGVTQTPRYLIKTRGQQVTLSCSPISGHRSVSWYQQTPGQGLQFLFEYFSETQRNKGNFPGRFSGRQFSNSRSEMNVSTLELGDSALYLCASSLLAPSTSGGVETQYFGPGTRLLVL.

V is TRBV12-3 or TRBV12-4 and J is TRBJ2-3; TRBD2 agrees at 7 bases. After removal of 1 base from V and 2 bases from J, the junction contained 9 bases not matched to a gene. The CDR3 consists of 17 residues. The CDR3 nucleotides read TGTGCCAGCAGTTTAGTCCGGCCTAGCGGAACCACAGATACGCAGTATTTT. It specifies CASSLVRPSGTTDTQYF.

This clonotype was seen a few times. The rearrangement links TRBV12-3 or TRBV12-4 to TRBJ2-2; 8 nucleotides agree with TRBD1. V was pared by 5 bases and J by 1 base, with 18 bases of the junction left unmatched. The CDR3 totals 20 residues. The CDR3 bases are TGTGCCAGCAGTCCCAACCACGGACAGGGCGTTTTCTTGAACACCGGGGAGCTGTTTTTT. It codes for CASSPNHGQGVFLNTGELFF.

The CDR3 is CSATLGTGAYEQYF. The CDR3 bases are TGCAGTGCGACCCTCGGGACAGGGGCCTACGAGCAGTACTTC. This chain joins TRBV20-1 and TRBJ2-7; 10 bases match TRBD1. The CDR3 is made up of 14 amino acids. Germline trimming cut 6 bases from V and 2 bases from J; bases unmatched to any gene: 7. CDR1 and CDR2 from the germline V gene are DFQATT and SNEGSKA (reference sequence).

The chain recombines TRBV7-2 with TRBJ2-6; D is unclear. This CDR3 has 14 residues. The germline V gene encodes CDR1 SGHTA and CDR2 FQGNSA. Trimming took 5 bases from V and 2 from J, leaving 7 bases between them. Here the CDR3 reads CASSGGTGANVLTF. In DNA, the CDR3 is TGTGCCAGCAGCGGCGGCACTGGGGCCAACGTCCTGACTTTC.

In its sample, this clonotype was seen a few times. The J gene is TRBJ2-5, the V gene TRBV18; 7 bases line up with TRBD1. The germline gives CDR1 KGHSH, CDR2 LQKENI. This CDR3 contains 19 residues. The V gene end was trimmed by 3 bases and the J gene end by 7 bases; junction bases not matched to a gene: 23. This chain's CDR3 is CASSPSDGPRDRRFVTQYF. In DNA, the CDR3 is TGTGCCAGCTCACCTTCGGACGGACCCCGGGACAGACGTTTTGTGACCCAGTACTTC. Drawing the rest from reference TRBV18 and TRBJ2-5, the complete variable domain is NAGVMQNPRHLVRRRGQEARLRCSPMKGHSHVYWYRQLPEEGLKFMVYLQKENIIDESGMPKERFSAEFPKEGPSILRIQQVVRGDSAAYFCASSPSDGPRDRRFVTQYFGPGTRLLVL.

This clonotype was recorded many times. V is TRBV12-3 or TRBV12-4 and J is TRBJ1-1, with D tentatively TRBD1 (6 bases). The CDR3 has 14 residues. Trimming took 3 bases from V and 3 from J, leaving 11 bases between them. The DNA of the CDR3 is TGTGCCAGCAGTTTGTCGGGGGGCCACACTGAAGCTTTCTTT. This translates into CASSLSGGHTEAFF.

The V call is TRBV5-5, the J call TRBJ2-1; D unclear. Germline-derived CDR1 and CDR2 are SGHKS and YYEKEE (reference sequence). The CDR3 runs 15 residues. V lost 4 bases and J 5 bases, leaving 16 bases between the germline ends. The CDR3 reads CASSPRFLENNEQFF. CDR3 in DNA: TGTGCCAGCAGCCCGAGGTTTTTGGAAAACAATGAGCAGTTCTTC.

This clonotype was seen only a few times. The V call is TRBV6-2 or TRBV6-3, the J call TRBJ2-5; 7 bases align to TRBD1. Germline-derived CDR1 and CDR2 are MNHEY and SVGEGT. V dropped 4 bases and J dropped 3; count of bases not matched to a gene: 2. CDR3 length: 13 amino acids. CDR3 nucleotide sequence: TGTGCCAGCAGTTCCAGGGGGAAAGAGACCCAGTACTTC. This gives the protein CASSSRGKETQYF.

This clonotype appeared many times. This chain links TRBV7-8 with TRBJ2-7; 7 bases align to TRBD1. The germline gives CDR1 SGHVS, CDR2 FQNEAQ. Trimming removed 1 base from V and 4 bases from J; junction bases left unmatched: 4. This CDR3 has 14 amino acids. The CDR3 DNA reads TGTGCCAGCAGCTTAGGACAGGGTCTATACGAGCAGTACTTC. Residues: CASSLGQGLYEQYF.

This clonotype was detected only a few times. This chain joins TRBV5-5 and TRBJ1-6; the D is unclear. This CDR3 has 13 residues. The germline V gene has CDR1 SGHKS and CDR2 YYEKEE (reference sequence). Trimming cost V 3 bases and J 10 bases, with 11 bases left between them. For the CDR3, the DNA is TGTGCCAGCAGCTATATAGGCGGGTCACCCCTCCACTTT. The encoded protein is CASSYIGGSPLHF.

This clonotype was detected only a few times. This rearrangement joins TRBV7-2 to TRBJ2-3; TRBD2 agrees at 8 bases. This CDR3 has 18 residues. Per the germline V gene, CDR1 is SGHTA and CDR2 is FQGNSA. The trim removed 0 bases at V and 0 bases at J, leaving 8 bases unmatched. CDR3 in DNA: TGTGCCAGCAGCTTAGCCCCCACTAGCGGAGAGAGCACAGATACGCAGTATTTT. Protein product: CASSLAPTSGESTDTQYF.

This clonotype was seen only a few times. The rearrangement uses TRBV7-9 and TRBJ2-5; D may be TRBD1 (6 bases). In germline, CDR1 is SEHNR, CDR2 FQNEAQ (reference sequence). The CDR3 loop spans 11 amino acids. V was cut by 8 bases and J by 7 bases, with 11 bases left in between. CDR3 bases: TGTGCCAGCGCTGGGGGCGGGACCCAGTACTTC. Protein product: CASAGGGTQYF.

This clonotype occurred many times. The chain recombines TRBV5-1 with TRBJ2-1; 7 bases agree with TRBD1. This CDR3 region has 15 residues. The ends lost 0 bases at V and 3 bases at J; junction bases unmatched: 3. Germline V lookup: CDR1 SGHRS, CDR2 YFSETQ. The CDR3 nucleotides read TGCGCCAGCAGCTTGGCCCCAGGGGGCTACAATGAGCAGTTCTTC. It specifies CASSLAPGGYNEQFF.

The rearrangement links TRBV7-6 to TRBJ1-2, with D tentatively TRBD1 (5 bases). The germline V and J ends were trimmed by 0 bases and 8 bases, with 10 bases remaining between them. Per the germline V gene, CDR1 is SGHVS and CDR2 is FNYEAQ. The CDR3 runs 13 residues. The CDR3 coding sequence is TGTGCCAGCAGCTTAGCGCAGAGGGGAGGCTACACCTTC. This codes for CASSLAQRGGYTF.

This clonotype was counted a few times. J is TRBJ2-5 and V is TRBV10-3; 8 bases line up with TRBD1. Trimming removed 4 bases from V and 5 bases from J; junction bases left unmatched: 9. The CDR3 has 15 amino acids. The germline gives CDR1 ENHRY, CDR2 SYGVKD. The CDR3 protein is CAISVDRGSLETQYF. The CDR3 DNA is TGTGCCATCAGTGTCGACAGGGGTAGTCTGGAGACCCAGTACTTC.

This sequence joins TRBV20-1 and TRBJ1-4; D not resolved. The germline V and J ends were trimmed by 0 bases and 7 bases, with 12 bases remaining between them. Germline V gives CDR1 DFQATT, CDR2 SNEGSKA (reference sequence). The CDR3 contains 14 residues. The CDR3 coding sequence is TGCAGTGCTAGAGATCGGCGGGCGGGTGAAAAACTGTTTTTT. It is translated as CSARDRRAGEKLFF.

This clonotype was observed at least ten times. The chain uses TRBV20-1 and TRBJ2-6; D ambiguous. The CDR3 totals 12 residues. CDR1 is DFQATT, CDR2 SNEGSKA, per germline (reference sequence). The CDR3 loop reads CVGSSGANVLTF. The CDR3 coding sequence is TGCGTGGGAAGCTCTGGGGCCAACGTCCTGACTTTC.

The chain is built from TRBV12-3 or TRBV12-4 and TRBJ1-2; D might be TRBD1 (6 bases). This CDR3 has 12 amino acids. Trimming stripped 5 bases from V and 8 bases from J, with 12 bases between. CDR3 in DNA: TGTGCCAGCAGTGCAGGGGAGAGAGGCTACACCTTC. Amino acid sequence: CASSAGERGYTF.

This clonotype was counted between two and nine times. The chain has TRBV7-9 and TRBJ2-5; no reliable D call. V lost 3 bases and J 2 bases, leaving 7 bases between the germline ends. CDR1 is SEHNR, CDR2 FQNEAQ, per germline (reference sequence). The CDR3 totals 13 residues. CDR3 nucleotides: TGTGCCAGCAGCTTCCACGTACAAGAGACCCAGTACTTC. It is translated as CASSFHVQETQYF.

This clonotype occurred a few times. V gene TRBV7-2 combines with J gene TRBJ2-1, with 11 bases matching TRBD2. This CDR3 is 16 amino acids long. CDR1 and CDR2 from the germline V gene are SGHTA and FQGNSA. The trim removed 1 base at V and 9 bases at J, leaving 8 bases unmatched. In DNA, the CDR3 is TGTGCCAGCAGCTTAGAGCTTAGCGGGGGGGCCGTTGAGCAGTTCTTC. It specifies CASSLELSGGAVEQFF.

This clonotype was picked up a small number of times. The V and J genes are TRBV4-2 and TRBJ1-6; D is unresolved. The V end lost 1 base, the J end lost 5 bases, and 6 bases lay between the germline ends. The CDR3 is 14 residues long. Germline CDR1 and CDR2: LGHNA and YNFKEQ. CDR3 amino acids: CASSQVPDNSPLHF. In nucleotides, the CDR3 is TGTGCCAGCAGCCAAGTCCCTGATAATTCACCCCTCCACTTT.

This clonotype was seen more than once but under ten times. The V and J genes are TRBV3-1 and TRBJ2-3; no clear D gene. CDR1 LGHDT and CDR2 YNNKEL come from the germline V gene (reference sequence). This CDR3 has 13 amino acids. The V end was cut by 1 base, the J end by 4 bases, with 6 bases between. As DNA, the CDR3 is TGTGCCAGCAGCCAAGGTGTTCCAGATACGCAGTATTTT. Protein sequence: CASSQGVPDTQYF.

This clonotype was recorded a few times. In DNA form, the CDR3 reads TGTGCCATCAGAACAGGGGAGGCAGATACGCAGTATTTT. It codes for CAIRTGEADTQYF. V gene TRBV10-3 combines with J gene TRBJ2-3; D might be TRBD1 (7 bases). CDR1 ENHRY and CDR2 SYGVKD come from the germline V gene. With 6 bases removed from V and 4 bases from J, the gap between germline ends came to 11 bases. This CDR3 contains 13 residues.